Shown below are 7 T cell receptor beta chains from a single sample sequenced in a study of T cells after posttransplantation cyclophosphamide. Only in-frame clones appear in the TCRdb table, and some are missing; sequencing was by immunoSEQ multiplex PCR. The data hold about 15,000 clones, with roughly 72% observed a single time. Specimen: memory CD4+ T cells sorted from PBMCs. Receptors were obtained from a middle-aged man.

The chain recombines TRBV7-3 with TRBJ2-1; 7 nucleotides agree with TRBD2. Germline CDR1 reads SGHTA; CDR2 reads FQGTGA. V lost 2 bases to trimming and J lost 15 bases; unmatched junction nucleotides: 10. The CDR3 runs 13 residues. CDR3 sequence reads: CASSLYREAPLFF. In DNA, the CDR3 is TGTGCCAGCAGCTTATACCGGGAGGCCCCTCTGTTCTTC. Combining the CDR3 with reference TRBV7-3 and TRBJ2-1 gives the whole variable domain GAGVSQTPSNKVTEKGKYVELRCDPISGHTALYWYRQSLGQGPEFLIYFQGTGAADDSGLPNDRFFAVRPEGSVSTLKIQRTERGDSAVYLCASSLYREAPLFFGPGTRLTVL.

The chain is built from TRBV19 and TRBJ2-7; D is perhaps TRBD1 (5 bases). This CDR3 spans 15 amino acids. Germline lookup yields CDR1 LNHDA and CDR2 SQIVND (reference sequence). V was clipped by 3 bases and J by 2 bases, with 14 bases between them. Written as DNA, the CDR3 is TGTGCCAGTAGTATTCGTGACAGCCTAGCCTACGAGCAGTACTTC. Translated: CASSIRDSLAYEQYF. Supplemented by reference TRBV19 and TRBJ2-7, the full variable domain reads DGGITQSPKYLFRKEGQNVTLSCEQNLNHDAMYWYRQDPGQGLRLIYYSQIVNDFQKGDIAEGYSVSREKKESFPLTVTSAQKNPTAFYLCASSIRDSLAYEQYFGPGTRLTVT.

The CDR3: CASKSGYYGYTF. The CDR3, as DNA: TGTGCCAGTAAGTCAGGATACTATGGCTACACCTTC. The chain uses TRBV19 and TRBJ1-2; the D is unclear. CDR1 and CDR2 (germline): LNHDA, SQIVND (reference sequence). The CDR3 spans 12 residues. Trimming shortened V by 7 bases and J by 3 bases, and 9 bases separated the two germline ends.

The chain combines TRBV5-1 with TRBJ1-1; D is unresolved. V dropped 5 bases and J dropped 6 bases, with 8 bases sitting between them. The length of the CDR3 is 11 residues. Per the germline V gene, CDR1 is SGHRS and CDR2 is YFSETQ. The CDR3 DNA sequence: TGCGCCAGCAGGAGTGTGGCTGAAGCTTTCTTT. Its translation: CASRSVAEAFF.

This clone was observed a handful of times. J is TRBJ1-2 and V is TRBV5-1, with a weak D call TRBD1 (6 bases). Between the trimmed V and J ends, which lost 4 bases and 7 bases, there was a span of 14 bases. Germline CDR1 is SGHRS and CDR2 is YFSETQ. The CDR3 runs to 13 residues. This CDR3 is CASSITGRAGYTF. The CDR3 nucleotides are TGCGCCAGCAGCATTACAGGGAGGGCTGGCTACACCTTC.

The rearrangement links TRBV6-1 to TRBJ2-1; TRBD1 is a possible D gene (6 bases). V gave up 6 bases and J gave up 2 bases, with 11 bases separating them. Germline V lookup: CDR1 MNHNS, CDR2 SASEGT. This CDR3 spans 14 amino acids. In nucleotides, the CDR3 is TGTGCCAGCAGAGGGTGGGGGCCCTACAATGAGCAGTTCTTC. This encodes CASRGWGPYNEQFF.

This chain uses TRBV25-1 with TRBJ2-4, with D tentatively TRBD2 (5 bases). Per germline, CDR1 MGHDK and CDR2 SYGVNS. Trimming stripped 4 bases from V and 13 bases from J, with 11 bases between. The CDR3 length is 11 residues. The CDR3 loop is CASSAGRGQYF. As DNA, the CDR3 is TGTGCCAGCAGTGCCGGGCGCGGGCAGTACTTC.